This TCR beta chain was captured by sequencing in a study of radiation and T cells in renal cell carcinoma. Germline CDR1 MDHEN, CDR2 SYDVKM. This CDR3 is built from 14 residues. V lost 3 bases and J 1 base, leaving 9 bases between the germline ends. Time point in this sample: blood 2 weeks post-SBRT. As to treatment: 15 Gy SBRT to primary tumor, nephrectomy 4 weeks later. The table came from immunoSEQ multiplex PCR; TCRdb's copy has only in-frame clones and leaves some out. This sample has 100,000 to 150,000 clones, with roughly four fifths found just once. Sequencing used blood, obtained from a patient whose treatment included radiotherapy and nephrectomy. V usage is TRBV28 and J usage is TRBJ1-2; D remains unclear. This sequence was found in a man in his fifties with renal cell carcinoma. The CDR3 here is CASSLLHLNYGYTF. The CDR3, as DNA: TGTGCCAGCAGTTTGCTTCATCTTAACTATGGCTACACCTTC.